The clone carrying this T cell receptor beta chain was found many times. The data were taken from a study of T cells in Graves' hyperthyroidism and ophthalmopathy. Regions amplified from RNA transcripts were the TCR beta CDR3 regions. A first-round RT-PCR of the TCR CDR3 used the HTBI primer set. TCRdb re-derived calls from the multiplex PCR reads in MiXCR, one entry per CDR3 protein. The sample contains around 610,000 distinct CDR3 sequences, about 15% of which appear only once. CDR1 is MDHEN, CDR2 SYDVKM, per germline. V was clipped by 4 bases and J by 5 bases, with 17 bases between them. The CDR3 contains 15 residues.

The receptor's source is a woman aged 40 to 50 with Graves' ophthalmopathy. Input material: blood. The J gene is TRBJ2-5, the V gene TRBV28, with D perhaps matching TRBD1 (6 bases). This CDR3 is CASSSGRGGAETQYF. The CDR3 DNA sequence: TGTGCCAGCAGTTCCGGAAGAGGGGGAGCGGAGACCCAGTACTTC.